This T cell receptor (beta chain) was identified in a study of PD-L1 blockade in urothelial cancer. Time point: peripheral blood 6 weeks after treatment start. The length of the CDR3 is 17 residues. CDR1 and CDR2 (germline): SGDLS, YYNGEE. Between the trimmed V and J ends, which lost 0 bases and 2 bases, there was a span of 16 bases. Every PCR received spiked-in synthetic TCR analog templates. Data came from immunoSEQ multiplex PCR; TCRdb stores just in-frame clones and leaves some out. Among more than 35,000 clones listed, 82% were seen once. V is TRBV9 and J is TRBJ2-3, with a possible D match to TRBD1 (6 bases). The source is a man in his sixties with urothelial cancer. The sample here was PBMCs, taken around atezolizumab (anti-PD-L1) treatment. This chain's CDR3 is CASSVEKGDRLTDTQYF. The CDR3 DNA follows: TGTGCCAGCAGCGTAGAAAAGGGGGACCGCCTCACAGATACGCAGTATTTT.